One T cell receptor beta chain is described in this entry. The sample belongs to a study of blood T cell repertoires in COVID-19. As for the study in general: From T cells, B-cell-depleted T cells, or PBMCs came the material, which was cDNA or gDNA.

TCRdb's table, derived via immunoSEQ multiplex PCR, lists solely in-frame clones and lacks some. The table includes some 450,000 clones, around 88% detected once. The CDR3 is 14 residues long. Germline CDR1 and CDR2: SGHNT and YYREEE (reference sequence). V lost 2 bases and J lost 2, with 10 bases in between. This sequence joins TRBV5-4 and TRBJ1-2; perhaps TRBD1 as D (6 bases). The sequencing sample was made of peripheral blood. The sequence was obtained from a woman between 50 and 59 years old with COVID-19, enrolled during active disease. The CDR3 here is CASSLQGLNYGYTF. The DNA for the CDR3 is TGTGCCAGCAGCTTACAGGGCCTGAACTATGGCTACACCTTC.